Presented here are 27 T cell receptor beta chains from one specimen sequenced in a study of shared clonotypes between healthy human individuals. The assay was immunoSEQ multiplex PCR, and TCRdb's table has in-frame clones only and misses some. The sample has fewer than 350,000 clones, around 87% seen once; the top ten hold around 15%. The material sequenced was memory CD8+ T cells sorted from blood. The sample's subset: CD45RO+ cells pooled with CCR7-negative TemRA cells. Receptors originate from a man aged 18-30 years in good health.

The chain couples TRBV6-1 to TRBJ1-2; the D is unclear. CDR1 and CDR2 (germline): MNHNS, SASEGT. V lost 8 bases, J lost 4 bases, and 14 bases lay in between. CDR3 length: 13 amino acids. The CDR3 here is CASLAWGGYGYTF. CDR3 in DNA: TGTGCCAGCTTGGCCTGGGGTGGCTATGGCTACACCTTC.

This clone was seen once. V usage is TRBV27 and J usage is TRBJ2-2; unclear D gene. This CDR3 comprises 13 residues. Trimming cost V 7 bases and J 1 base, with 7 bases left between them. Germline values: CDR1 MNHEY, CDR2 SMNVEV (reference sequence). CDR3 nucleotides: TGTGCCAGCATCGGTCTGAACACCGGGGAGCTGTTTTTT. Protein: CASIGLNTGELFF.

CDR3 sequence reads: CSVLGRDPKFNEKLFF. CDR3 sequence (DNA): TGCAGCGTCTTGGGACGGGACCCGAAATTTAATGAAAAACTGTTTTTT. V gene TRBV29-1 combines with J gene TRBJ1-4, with D possibly matching TRBD1 (5 bases). The CDR3 consists of 16 residues. V lost 6 bases to trimming and J lost 4 bases, with 21 bases between them. The germline V gene has CDR1 SQVTM and CDR2 ANQGSEA.

The chain uses TRBV27 and TRBJ2-2; 7 nucleotides line up with TRBD1. The trim removed 6 bases at V and 1 base at J, leaving 2 bases unmatched. This CDR3 has 14 residues. CDR1 MNHEY and CDR2 SMNVEV come from the germline V gene (reference sequence). The CDR3 bases are TGTGCCAGCAGAGGACAGGAGAACACCGGGGAGCTGTTTTTT. It translates to CASRGQENTGELFF.

The V gene is TRBV28, the J gene TRBJ1-1, with a possible D match to TRBD1 (6 bases). Germline V gene lookup returns CDR1 MDHEN and CDR2 SYDVKM. The length of the CDR3 is 17 residues. The V and J ends lost 5 bases and 1 base respectively, with 20 bases between them. CDR3 sequence reads: CASSRPGAGVGNTEAFF. The CDR3 nucleotides read TGTGCCAGCAGTAGACCAGGGGCAGGGGTCGGGAACACTGAAGCTTTCTTT.

This clone was seen once. V usage is TRBV9 and J usage is TRBJ1-2; no clear D. The CDR3 is 14 amino acids. V was pared by 4 bases and J by 1 base, with 11 bases between. Germline-derived CDR1 and CDR2 are SGDLS and YYNGEE. DNA of the CDR3: TGTGCCAGCAGCCCCGACGGCAGTAACTATGGCTACACCTTC. Translation gives CASSPDGSNYGYTF.

The chain joins TRBV7-9 to TRBJ1-1; D gene uncertain. The V end lost 1 base, the J end lost 7 bases, and 4 bases lay between the germline ends. Germline lookup yields CDR1 SEHNR and CDR2 FQNEAQ (reference sequence). The CDR3 loop spans 11 amino acids. The CDR3 sequence: CASSLVSEAFF. Here the CDR3 DNA reads TGTGCCAGCAGCTTAGTAAGTGAAGCTTTCTTT.

J is TRBJ1-1 and V is TRBV4-1, with 10 bases fitting TRBD1. This CDR3 is 17 amino acids long. CDR1 MGHRA and CDR2 YSYEKL come from the germline V gene. Unmatched junction bases numbered 9, after V lost 4 bases and J lost 1 base. CDR3 residues: CASSPVPGQGPNTEAFF. The CDR3 DNA reads TGCGCCAGCAGCCCTGTCCCGGGACAGGGGCCGAACACTGAAGCTTTCTTT.

The chain joins TRBV28 to TRBJ2-3; TRBD2 matches 13 bases. V was clipped by 4 bases and J by 11 bases; unmatched bases: 6. Germline V gene lookup returns CDR1 MDHEN and CDR2 SYDVKM. The length of the CDR3 is 14 residues. The CDR3 region has the DNA TGTGCCAGCAGTTCACTAGCGGGAGGGCCGGAGCAGTATTTT. Translated, it gives CASSSLAGGPEQYF.

The chain uses TRBV27 and TRBJ2-7; TRBD1 aligns across 8 bases. Losses at the gene ends were 5 bases for V and 2 bases for J; bases not matched to a gene: 2. This CDR3 region has 13 residues. Germline V lookup: CDR1 MNHEY, CDR2 SMNVEV (reference sequence). The CDR3 DNA follows: TGTGCCAGCAGTCAGGGGGCTACCTACGAGCAGTACTTC. Its translation: CASSQGATYEQYF.

This chain links TRBV11-2 with TRBJ1-2; D gene unclear. Germline assignment: CDR1 SGHAT and CDR2 FQNNGV. V was trimmed by 1 base and J by 6 bases, leaving 3 bases between them. The CDR3 contains 11 residues. The CDR3 loop is CASSLGDGYTF. Here the CDR3 DNA reads TGTGCCAGCAGCTTAGGAGATGGCTACACCTTC.

The J gene is TRBJ2-7, the V gene TRBV6-5; D tentatively reads TRBD1 or TRBD2 (5 bases each). Per germline, CDR1 MNHEY and CDR2 SVGAGI. The CDR3 runs to 14 residues. V lost 5 bases and J 4 bases, leaving 15 bases between the germline ends. CDR3 coding DNA: TGTGCCAGCAGTCCCGTAGGGGACCTTTACGAGCAGTACTTC. It is translated as CASSPVGDLYEQYF.

V is TRBV27 and J is TRBJ2-1, with 10 nucleotides matching TRBD2. Germline trimming cut 2 bases from V and 6 bases from J; bases unmatched to any gene: 7. The V gene's germline CDR1 is MNHEY and CDR2 SMNVEV (reference sequence). The CDR3 runs to 16 residues. This chain's CDR3 is CASSLLVSSGGNEQFF. CDR3 sequence (DNA): TGTGCCAGCAGTTTACTGGTGTCTAGCGGGGGCAATGAGCAGTTCTTC.

The gene calls are TRBV7-8 and TRBJ2-7, with D tentatively TRBD1 or TRBD2 (6 bases each). This CDR3 spans 15 amino acids. V lost 1 base and J 5 bases, leaving 15 bases between the germline ends. The germline V gene has CDR1 SGHVS and CDR2 FQNEAQ. CDR3 loop: CASSLDFRGLDEQYF. The CDR3 region has the DNA TGTGCCAGCAGCTTAGACTTTCGGGGGCTGGACGAGCAGTACTTC.

The CDR3 protein is CASSPGQGASNYGYTF. CDR3 sequence (DNA): TGTGCCAGCAGCCCAGGACAGGGGGCTTCCAACTATGGCTACACCTTC. V and J are TRBV7-6 and TRBJ1-2, with TRBD1 matching over 11 bases. Losses at the gene ends were 5 bases for V and 2 bases for J; bases not matched to a gene: 7. The CDR3 is 16 amino acids. CDR1 is SGHVS, CDR2 FNYEAQ, per germline.

V gene TRBV10-1 combines with J gene TRBJ1-6; D possibly corresponds to TRBD1 (5 bases). Trimming removed 2 bases from V and 10 bases from J, with 12 bases in between. CDR1 WNHNN and CDR2 SYGVQD come from the germline V gene (reference sequence). The CDR3 has 14 amino acids. The CDR3 region has the DNA TGCGCCAGCAGTGAGGGTCAGGGCGAATCACCCCTCCACTTT. Its translation: CASSEGQGESPLHF.

V and J are TRBV29-1 and TRBJ2-5; TRBD2 matches 7 bases. The V and J ends lost 6 bases and 4 bases, in that order; junction bases with no gene match: 5. Germline CDR1 reads SQVTM; CDR2 reads ANQGSEA. CDR3 length: 12 residues. The CDR3 region has the DNA TGCAGCGTAGCGGGACGGCCAGAGACCCAGTACTTC. This translates into CSVAGRPETQYF.

In DNA form, the CDR3 reads TGTGCCAGCAGACAGCGGGAGATCCCCCACGAGCAGTACTTC. Protein: CASRQREIPHEQYF. The rearrangement links TRBV27 to TRBJ2-7; 8 bases are a match to TRBD2. This CDR3 has 14 amino acids. V trimming: 6 bases; J trimming: 5 bases; junction bases outside the gene matches: 9. Germline loops: CDR1 MNHEY, CDR2 SMNVEV (reference sequence).

This chain connects TRBV2 to TRBJ1-5; D is unclear. The V end lost 2 bases, the J end lost 0 bases, and 8 bases lay between the germline ends. The V gene's germline CDR1 is SNHLY and CDR2 FYNNEI. This CDR3 has 15 residues. The CDR3 DNA sequence: TGTGCCAGCAGTGAACCCTGGGGTAGCAATCAGCCCCAGCATTTT. Its protein product is CASSEPWGSNQPQHF.

The J gene is TRBJ1-6, the V gene TRBV27, with TRBD1 matching over 7 bases. The V gene's germline CDR1 is MNHEY and CDR2 SMNVEV (reference sequence). The V and J ends lost 2 bases and 9 bases, in that order; junction bases with no gene match: 4. The CDR3 has 14 residues. The CDR3 here is CASSLDRVGSPLHF. For the CDR3, the DNA is TGTGCCAGCAGTTTAGACAGGGTGGGTTCACCCCTCCACTTT.

The gene calls are TRBV5-6 and TRBJ1-1, with 8 bases matching TRBD1. This CDR3 spans 15 amino acids. Germline CDR1 and CDR2: SGHDT and YYEEEE. V shed 3 bases, J shed 0 bases, and the junction held 4 bases outside the gene matches. The CDR3 here is CASSWGQAMNTEAFF. CDR3 DNA: TGTGCCAGCAGCTGGGGACAGGCCATGAACACTGAAGCTTTCTTT.

In regard to this clone: The junction does not match germline at one end; this may be a read error. J is TRBJ2-7 and V is TRBV15; tentatively, D is TRBD2 (6 bases). CDR3 length equals 14 residues. Germline CDR1 reads LNHNV; CDR2 reads YYDKDF (reference sequence). Written as DNA, the CDR3 is TGTGCCACCAGCGAACCGGGAGACTCCTACGAACAGTACTTC. As protein: CATSEPGDSYEQYF.

This clone showed up many times. The chain has TRBV10-1 and TRBJ2-7; unclear D gene. CDR3 length: 13 residues. Looked up from germline, CDR1 is WNHNN and CDR2 is SYGVQD (reference sequence). V was trimmed by 0 bases and J by 7 bases, leaving 10 bases between them. In DNA form, the CDR3 reads TGCGCCAGCAGTGAGTCGATAGCTGGGGAGCAGTACTTC. This translates into CASSESIAGEQYF.

The chain is built from TRBV4-1 and TRBJ2-7, with D uncertain. V lost 1 base to trimming and J lost 4 bases, with 20 bases between them. The CDR3 spans 17 residues. The germline CDR1 and CDR2 sequences are MGHRA and YSYEKL. The CDR3: CASSQGQHLQRNYEQYF. CDR3 sequence (DNA): TGCGCCAGCAGCCAAGGTCAACATCTACAGCGAAATTACGAGCAGTACTTC.

V usage is TRBV19 and J usage is TRBJ2-7; D remains ambiguous. This CDR3 spans 13 amino acids. V dropped 6 bases and J dropped 0 bases, with 9 bases sitting between them. The germline V gene encodes CDR1 LNHDA and CDR2 SQIVND (reference sequence). The CDR3 loop is CASRSESSYEQYF. The CDR3 DNA is TGTGCCAGTAGGAGCGAGAGCTCCTACGAGCAGTACTTC.

The gene calls are TRBV28 and TRBJ2-4; possible D gene TRBD1, 6 bases. The CDR3 covers 12 residues. V lost 6 bases to trimming and J lost 7 bases, with 10 bases between them. Germline lookup yields CDR1 MDHEN and CDR2 SYDVKM. CDR3 DNA sequence: TGTGCCAGCAGACCGCAGGGGAACATTCAGTACTTC. Amino acids: CASRPQGNIQYF.

V gene TRBV4-1 combines with J gene TRBJ1-5; a weak D match, TRBD1 (6 bases). Germline V gene data show CDR1 as MGHRA and CDR2 as YSYEKL. V gave up 3 bases and J gave up 9 bases, with 15 bases separating them. The CDR3 runs 14 residues. The CDR3 region has the DNA TGCGCCAGCAGCCAGACAGGCGGAGATAGGCCCCAGCATTTT. Its translation is CASSQTGGDRPQHF.